These 21 T cell receptor beta chains came from one sample sequenced in a study of radiotherapy plus CTLA-4 blockade in lung cancer. Profiling relied on immunoSEQ multiplex PCR, and the TCRdb table lists in-frame clones only, not all of them. The table lists approximately 57,000 clones, just under 85% of them singletons. Specimen: peripheral blood, collected from a patient treated with radiotherapy plus ipilimumab. The receptors derive from a human donor with non-small cell lung cancer whose response to radiotherapy plus ipilimumab could not be evaluated.

The chain is built from TRBV29-1 and TRBJ1-3, with D perhaps matching TRBD1 (6 bases). This CDR3 comprises 12 residues. Per germline, CDR1 SQVTM and CDR2 ANQGSEA. Between the trimmed V and J ends, which lost 6 bases and 4 bases, there was a span of 10 bases. The CDR3 bases are TGCAGCGTCTCAGGGGACGGAAACACCATATATTTT. It yields the protein CSVSGDGNTIYF.

The CDR3 loop reads CASSSRGALAKNIQYF. CDR3 in DNA: TGTGCCAGCAGTTCCAGGGGCGCCCTAGCCAAAAACATTCAGTACTTC. V usage is TRBV28 and J usage is TRBJ2-4; perhaps TRBD1 as D (6 bases). Per the germline V gene, CDR1 is MDHEN and CDR2 is SYDVKM. The CDR3 is 16 residues long. The V end was cut by 4 bases, the J end by 0 bases, with 13 bases between.

The V call is TRBV5-1, the J call TRBJ2-1; 9 nucleotides line up with TRBD2. CDR1 and CDR2 from the germline V gene are SGHRS and YFSETQ. The J segment lost 8 bases and the V segment lost 2 bases, leaving 8 bases of the junction unmatched. CDR3 size: 15 residues. The CDR3, as DNA: TGCGCCAGCAGCTTATGGCGGGGGGGCACGGATGAGCAGTTCTTC. Residues: CASSLWRGGTDEQFF.

In its sample, this clone was seen once. This rearrangement joins TRBV6-5 to TRBJ2-7, with D uncertain. This CDR3 has 11 residues. V was pared by 2 bases and J by 7 bases, with 6 bases between. Germline CDR1 MNHEY, CDR2 SVGAGI. This CDR3 reads CASSYRTEQYF. The DNA of the CDR3 is TGTGCCAGCAGTTACCGTACTGAGCAGTACTTC.

The rearrangement links TRBV29-1 to TRBJ1-1; tentatively, D is TRBD1 (5 bases). This CDR3 spans 12 amino acids. Germline loops: CDR1 SQVTM, CDR2 ANQGSEA. The germline V and J ends were trimmed by 7 bases and 1 base, with 10 bases remaining between them. The CDR3 loop is CSGERGNTEAFF. CDR3 bases: TGCAGCGGCGAAAGGGGGAACACTGAAGCTTTCTTT.

The chain couples TRBV6-5 to TRBJ2-7; no clear D gene. Germline CDR1 is MNHEY and CDR2 is SVGAGI. V lost 8 bases and J lost 2, with 10 bases in between. This CDR3 has 12 amino acids. For the CDR3, the DNA is TGTGCCAGCGCTTCCGCGACCTACGAGCAGTACTTC. Encoded protein: CASASATYEQYF.

The chain uses TRBV7-9 and TRBJ1-1; D gene uncertain. Per the germline V gene, CDR1 is SEHNR and CDR2 is FQNEAQ (reference sequence). The CDR3 covers 11 residues. Trimming cost V 4 bases and J 11 bases, with 11 bases left between them. Here the CDR3 reads CASSSSALAFF. CDR3 nucleotide sequence: TGTGCCAGCAGCTCGAGCGCCCTGGCTTTCTTT. The variable domain in full, with the rest retrieved from reference TRBV7-9 and TRBJ1-1, is DTGVSQNPRHKITKRGQNVTFRCDPISEHNRLYWYRQTLGQGPEFLTYFQNEAQLEKSRLLSDRFSAERPKGSFSTLEIQRTEQGDSAMYLCASSSSALAFFGQGTRLTVV.

This clone appeared once. V gene TRBV5-1 combines with J gene TRBJ2-2, with a weak D call TRBD1 (6 bases). Germline lookup yields CDR1 SGHRS and CDR2 YFSETQ. This CDR3 is 17 amino acids long. Trimming shortened V by 3 bases and J by 11 bases, and 26 bases separated the two germline ends. The CDR3 DNA follows: TGCGCCAGCAGCTCCGAACCTACAGGGTCAACCAACTTTGAGCTGTTTTTT. Translating gives CASSSEPTGSTNFELFF.

CDR3: CSARGLDEQYF. CDR3 nucleotide sequence: TGCAGTGCTAGAGGGCTCGACGAGCAGTACTTC. J is TRBJ2-7 and V is TRBV20-1; D unclear. The CDR3 spans 11 residues. Germline V gene data show CDR1 as DFQATT and CDR2 as SNEGSKA (reference sequence). The V and J ends lost 1 base and 5 bases respectively, with 6 bases between them.

The CDR3 loop reads CASSQGTNTEAFF. The CDR3 bases are TGTGCCAGCAGCCAGGGGACCAACACTGAAGCTTTCTTT. The rearrangement joins TRBV7-2 to TRBJ1-1, with TRBD1 as a possible D gene (6 bases). CDR3 size: 13 residues. Germline V gene data show CDR1 as SGHTA and CDR2 as FQGNSA. The germline V and J ends were trimmed by 5 bases and 2 bases, with 9 bases remaining between them. Full variable domain (rest looked up from reference TRBV7-2 and TRBJ1-1): GAGVSQSPSNKVTEKGKDVELRCDPISGHTALYWYRQSLGQGLEFLIYFQGNSAPDKSGLPSDRFSAERTGGSVSTLTIQRTQQEDSAVYLCASSQGTNTEAFFGQGTRLTVV.

The chain carries TRBV10-2 and TRBJ1-6; 10 nucleotides align to TRBD1. Germline V CDR1 and CDR2: WSHSY, SAAADI. The junction had 6 bases not matched to a gene; V was cut back by 6 bases and J by 7 bases. The CDR3 is 15 amino acids. In DNA form, the CDR3 reads TGCGCCAGCAGGGGACAGGGGTTAAGAAATTCACCCCTCCACTTT. As protein: CASRGQGLRNSPLHF.

This clone is a singleton in its sample. The chain employs TRBV4-3 and TRBJ1-4; TRBD1 matches at 10 bases. V shed 0 bases and J 11 bases; nucleotides not matched to a gene: 12. The CDR3 contains 17 residues. CDR1 and CDR2 (germline): LGHNA, YSLEER. The CDR3 sequence: CASSQEGTGTGVGKLFF. CDR3 bases: TGCGCCAGCAGCCAAGAGGGGACCGGGACAGGGGTCGGGAAACTGTTTTTT.

The chain is built from TRBV7-2 and TRBJ2-7; no reliable D call. Trimming shortened V by 1 base and J by 1 base, and 14 bases separated the two germline ends. The CDR3 runs to 16 residues. CDR1 is SGHTA and CDR2 is FQGNSA in the germline V gene. The CDR3 DNA reads TGTGCCAGCAGCTTAGAGGTCGGCAGGCCGTCCTACGAGCAGTACTTC. It specifies CASSLEVGRPSYEQYF.

Only one count was recorded for this clone. The chain employs TRBV4-3 and TRBJ2-3; a possible D gene is TRBD1 (6 bases). There are 15 residues in the CDR3. The germline gives CDR1 LGHNA, CDR2 YSLEER. The V end was cut by 2 bases, the J end by 4 bases, with 13 bases between. CDR3 sequence reads: CASSQRGTSADTQYF. The CDR3 DNA sequence: TGCGCCAGCAGCCAAAGGGGGACAAGCGCAGATACGCAGTATTTT.

This clone was seen a few times. The chain uses TRBV28 and TRBJ2-1; 9 bases align to TRBD1. V shed 6 bases, J shed 3 bases, and the junction held 3 bases outside the gene matches. There are 14 residues in the CDR3. CDR1 is MDHEN and CDR2 is SYDVKM in the germline V gene. For the CDR3, the DNA is TGTGCCAGCAGCCCGGGACAGGGCTACAATGAGCAGTTCTTC. It translates to CASSPGQGYNEQFF. The variable domain in full, completed from reference TRBV28 and TRBJ2-1, reads DVKVTQSSRYLVKRTGEKVFLECVQDMDHENMFWYRQDPGLGLRLIYFSYDVKMKEKGDIPEGYSVSREKKERFSLILESASTNQTSMYLCASSPGQGYNEQFFGPGTRLTVL.

This chain joins TRBV5-4 and TRBJ2-1; 8 nucleotides match TRBD2. There are 12 residues in the CDR3. J lost 9 bases, V lost 2 bases, and 1 base had no gene match. CDR1 is SGHNT, CDR2 YYREEE, per germline (reference sequence). The CDR3 loop is CASSFLAGEQFF. The CDR3 coding sequence is TGTGCCAGCAGCTTCCTAGCGGGTGAGCAGTTCTTC.

V and J are TRBV7-8 and TRBJ1-2; D unresolved. CDR3 length: 16 residues. The germline V gene has CDR1 SGHVS and CDR2 FQNEAQ. Between the trimmed V and J ends, which lost 4 bases and 0 bases, there was a span of 15 bases. CDR3 loop: CASSSYSGRTNYGYTF. DNA of the CDR3: TGTGCCAGCAGCTCATATAGTGGGAGAACTAACTATGGCTACACCTTC.

The gene calls are TRBV29-1 and TRBJ2-1, with 13 bases identical to TRBD2. CDR1 and CDR2 from the germline V gene are SQVTM and ANQGSEA. The V gene end was trimmed by 5 bases and the J gene end by 0 bases; junction bases not matched to a gene: 10. This CDR3 is built from 18 residues. CDR3 nucleotide sequence: TGCAGCGTTACCCCCGGGACTAGCGGGAAGAGCTCCTACAATGAGCAGTTCTTC. This codes for CSVTPGTSGKSSYNEQFF.

V is TRBV27 and J is TRBJ1-5, with D unclear. The CDR3 is made up of 14 amino acids. CDR1 is MNHEY and CDR2 is SMNVEV in the germline V gene (reference sequence). Trimming removed 3 bases at V and 6 bases at J, with 12 bases between. This chain's CDR3 is CASSLQAAGQPQHF. The CDR3, as DNA: TGTGCCAGCAGTTTGCAGGCCGCGGGTCAGCCCCAGCATTTT.

V gene TRBV7-9 combines with J gene TRBJ1-2, with 7 bases identical to TRBD1. There are 16 residues in the CDR3. Germline CDR1 SEHNR, CDR2 FQNEAQ (reference sequence). The V and J ends lost 5 bases and 4 bases, in that order; junction bases with no gene match: 13. The CDR3 region has the DNA TGTGCCAGCAGCCGTCTACCCCGGACAGGAATCTATGGCTACACCTTC. It specifies CASSRLPRTGIYGYTF.

The chain is built from TRBV5-1 and TRBJ2-1, with 7 bases fitting TRBD2. V lost 6 bases and J lost 6; bases outside the gene matches: 12. CDR3 size: 15 residues. Germline V CDR1 and CDR2: SGHRS, YFSETQ. The CDR3 region is CASTTGRGTLNEQFF. In DNA form, the CDR3 reads TGCGCCAGCACGACCGGGCGGGGGACCCTCAATGAGCAGTTCTTC.